This T cell receptor beta chain came from a study of blood T cell repertoires in COVID-19. Study at large: Acute and convalescent COVID-19 specimens originated in the United States, Italy and Spain.

All recovered Cohort 3 donors got two negative PCRs, got clearance, or saw symptom resolution. The trim removed 5 bases at V and 1 base at J, leaving 4 bases unmatched. The CDR3 extends over 15 amino acids. Germline loops: CDR1 MGHDK, CDR2 SYGVNS. TCRdb keeps only in-frame clones here, not all; method: immunoSEQ multiplex PCR. The sample consists of about 190,000 clones, roughly 84% of them appearing once. This sequence joins TRBV25-1 and TRBJ2-2, with 7 bases aligning to TRBD2. This receptor was identified in a woman between 25 and 40 years old who had recovered from COVID-19. Sequencing was carried out using PBMCs or T cells enriched from blood (not recorded which). CDR3 nucleotide sequence: TGTGCCAGCAGTAGCGGGACCTTGAACACCGGGGAGCTGTTTTTT. This sequence encodes CASSSGTLNTGELFF.